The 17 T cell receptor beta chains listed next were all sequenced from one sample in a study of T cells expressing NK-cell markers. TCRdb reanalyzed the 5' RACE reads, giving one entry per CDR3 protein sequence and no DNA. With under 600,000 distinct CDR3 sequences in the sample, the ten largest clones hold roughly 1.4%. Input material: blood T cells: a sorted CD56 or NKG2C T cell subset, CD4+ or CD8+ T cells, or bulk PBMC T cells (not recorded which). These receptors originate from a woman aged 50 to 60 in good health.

The CDR3 sequence is CASSLGRGQVNEQFF. V gene TRBV11-2 combines with J gene TRBJ2-1; there is no DNA to check the TCRdb D call of TRBD1. In germline, CDR1 is SGHAT, CDR2 FQNNGV. The CDR3 is 15 amino acids. Using reference TRBV11-2 and TRBJ2-1 for the parts outside the CDR3, the full variable domain is EAGVAQSPRYKIIEKRQSVAFWCNPISGHATLYWYQQILGQGPKLLIQFQNNGVVDDSQLPKDRFSAERLKGVDSTLKIQPAKLEDSAVYLCASSLGRGQVNEQFFGPGTRLTVL.

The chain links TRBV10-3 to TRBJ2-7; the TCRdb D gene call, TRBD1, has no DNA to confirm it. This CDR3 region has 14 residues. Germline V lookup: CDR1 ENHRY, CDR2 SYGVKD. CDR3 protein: CAISDLGVSYEQYF.

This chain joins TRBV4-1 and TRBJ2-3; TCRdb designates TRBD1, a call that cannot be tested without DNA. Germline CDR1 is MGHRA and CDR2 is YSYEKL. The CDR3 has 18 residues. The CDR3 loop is CASSPLPGALRGTDTQYF.

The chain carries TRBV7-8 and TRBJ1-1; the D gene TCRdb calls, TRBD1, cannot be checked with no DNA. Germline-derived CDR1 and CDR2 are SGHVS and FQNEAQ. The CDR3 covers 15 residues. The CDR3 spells CASSQVLQGTTEAFF.

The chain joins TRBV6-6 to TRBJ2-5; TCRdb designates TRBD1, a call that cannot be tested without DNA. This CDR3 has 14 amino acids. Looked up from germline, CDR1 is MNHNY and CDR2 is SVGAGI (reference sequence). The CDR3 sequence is CASTPPGAGETQYF.

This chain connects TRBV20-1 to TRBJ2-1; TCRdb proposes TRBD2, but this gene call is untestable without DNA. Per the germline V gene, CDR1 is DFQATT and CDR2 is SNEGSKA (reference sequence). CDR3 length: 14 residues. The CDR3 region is CSARRGRAPNEQFF.

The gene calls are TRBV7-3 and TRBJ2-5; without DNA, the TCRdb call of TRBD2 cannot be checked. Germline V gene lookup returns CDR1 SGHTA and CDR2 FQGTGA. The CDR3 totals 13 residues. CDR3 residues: CASSLTWDSTQYF.

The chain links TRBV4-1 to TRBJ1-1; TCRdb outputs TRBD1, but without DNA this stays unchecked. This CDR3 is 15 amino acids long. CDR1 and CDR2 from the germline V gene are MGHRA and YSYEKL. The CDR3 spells CASSPDGTGNTEAFF.

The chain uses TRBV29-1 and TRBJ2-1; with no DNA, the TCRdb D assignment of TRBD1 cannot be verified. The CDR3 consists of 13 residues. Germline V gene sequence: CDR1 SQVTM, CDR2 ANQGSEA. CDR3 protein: CSVGKGWINEQFF.

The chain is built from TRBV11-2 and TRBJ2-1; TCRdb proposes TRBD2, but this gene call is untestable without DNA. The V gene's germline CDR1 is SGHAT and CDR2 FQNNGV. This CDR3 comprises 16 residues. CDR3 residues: CASSLLGSSTHKGQFF. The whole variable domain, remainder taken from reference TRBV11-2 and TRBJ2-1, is EAGVAQSPRYKIIEKRQSVAFWCNPISGHATLYWYQQILGQGPKLLIQFQNNGVVDDSQLPKDRFSAERLKGVDSTLKIQPAKLEDSAVYLCASSLLGSSTHKGQFFGPGTRLTVL.

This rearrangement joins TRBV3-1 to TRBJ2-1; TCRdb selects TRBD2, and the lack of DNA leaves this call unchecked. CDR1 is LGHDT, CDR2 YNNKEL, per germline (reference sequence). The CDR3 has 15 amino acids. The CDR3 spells CASSPGHLEGNEQFF.

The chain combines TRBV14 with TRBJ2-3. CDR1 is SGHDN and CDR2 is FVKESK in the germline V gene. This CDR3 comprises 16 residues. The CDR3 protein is CASSQDSGLDTDTQYF.

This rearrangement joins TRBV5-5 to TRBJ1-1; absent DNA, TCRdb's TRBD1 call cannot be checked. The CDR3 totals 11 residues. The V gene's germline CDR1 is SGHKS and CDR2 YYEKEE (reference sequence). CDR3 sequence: CASSEDIGAFF.

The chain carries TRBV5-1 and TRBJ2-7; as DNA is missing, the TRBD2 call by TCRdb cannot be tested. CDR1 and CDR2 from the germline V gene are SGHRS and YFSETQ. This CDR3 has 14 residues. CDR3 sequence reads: CASSSLAGDSEQYF.

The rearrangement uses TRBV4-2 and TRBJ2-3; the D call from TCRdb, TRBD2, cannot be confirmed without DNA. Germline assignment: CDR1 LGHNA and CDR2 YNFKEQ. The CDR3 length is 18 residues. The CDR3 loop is CASSHDLAGGRRTDTQYF.

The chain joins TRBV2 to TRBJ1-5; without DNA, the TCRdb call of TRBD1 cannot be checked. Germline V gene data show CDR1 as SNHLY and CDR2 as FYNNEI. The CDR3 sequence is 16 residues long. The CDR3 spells CASSFTQGAGNQPQHF. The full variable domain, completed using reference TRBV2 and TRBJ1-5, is EPEVTQTPSHQVTQMGQEVILRCVPISNHLYFYWYRQILGQKVEFLVSFYNNEISEKSEIFDDQFSVERPDGSNFTLKIRSTKLEDSAMYFCASSFTQGAGNQPQHFGDGTRLSIL.

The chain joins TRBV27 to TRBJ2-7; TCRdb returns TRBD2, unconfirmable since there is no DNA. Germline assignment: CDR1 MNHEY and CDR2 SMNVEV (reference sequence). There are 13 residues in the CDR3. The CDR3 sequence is CASGRLAGYEQYF.